What follows describes a single T cell receptor beta chain. The CDR3 covers 13 residues. Per the germline V gene, CDR1 is SNHLY and CDR2 is FYNNEI. Between the trimmed V and J ends, which lost 8 bases and 2 bases, there was a span of 13 bases. This record belongs to a study of cytotoxic CD8 clonotypes in ibrutinib-treated CLL. TCRdb's table, derived via immunoSEQ multiplex PCR, lists solely in-frame clones and lacks some. This table has roughly 14,000 clones, 70% appearing once. The input for sequencing was PBMCs, taken before ibrutinib treatment. V is TRBV2 and J is TRBJ2-7; the D gene is possibly TRBD1 (5 bases). The origin of this receptor is a human donor with chronic lymphocytic leukemia. The CDR3 DNA reads as TGTGCCAGCCGACAGACAGAAACCTACGAGCAGTACTTC. Translating gives CASRQTETYEQYF.